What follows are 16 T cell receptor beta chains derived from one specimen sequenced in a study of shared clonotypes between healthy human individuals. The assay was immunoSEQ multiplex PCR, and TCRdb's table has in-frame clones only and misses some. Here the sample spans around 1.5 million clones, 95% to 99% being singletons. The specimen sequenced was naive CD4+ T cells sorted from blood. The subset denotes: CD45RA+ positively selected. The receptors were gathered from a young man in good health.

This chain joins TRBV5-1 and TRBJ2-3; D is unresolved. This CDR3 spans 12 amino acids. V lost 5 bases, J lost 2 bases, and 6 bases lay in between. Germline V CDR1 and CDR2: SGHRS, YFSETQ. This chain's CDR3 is CASRALTDTQYF. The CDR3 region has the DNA TGCGCCAGCAGAGCCCTCACAGATACGCAGTATTTT.

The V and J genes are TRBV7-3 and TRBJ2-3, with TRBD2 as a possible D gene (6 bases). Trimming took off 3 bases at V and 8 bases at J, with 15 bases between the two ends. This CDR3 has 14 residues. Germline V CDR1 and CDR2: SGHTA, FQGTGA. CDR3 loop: CASSLTRDEVTQYF. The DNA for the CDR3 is TGTGCCAGCAGCTTGACTAGGGATGAGGTTACGCAGTATTTT.

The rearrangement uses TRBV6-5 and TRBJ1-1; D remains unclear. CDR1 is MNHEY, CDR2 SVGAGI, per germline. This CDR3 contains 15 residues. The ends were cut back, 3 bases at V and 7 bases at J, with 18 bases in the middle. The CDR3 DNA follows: TGTGCCAGCAGTTATTCCCATACCGTTGGCGGTGAAGCTTTCTTT. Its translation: CASSYSHTVGGEAFF.

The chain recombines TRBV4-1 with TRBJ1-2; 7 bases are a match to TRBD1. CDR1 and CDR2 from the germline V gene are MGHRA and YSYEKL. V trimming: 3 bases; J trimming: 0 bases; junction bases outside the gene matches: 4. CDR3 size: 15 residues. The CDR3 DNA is TGCGCCAGCAGCCAGCAGACAGGGACTAACTATGGCTACACCTTC. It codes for CASSQQTGTNYGYTF.

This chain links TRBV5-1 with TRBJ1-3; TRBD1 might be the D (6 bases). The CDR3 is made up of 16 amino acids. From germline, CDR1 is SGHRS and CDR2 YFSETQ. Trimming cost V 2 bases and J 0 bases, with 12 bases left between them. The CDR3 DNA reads TGCGCCAGCAGCTTAGCCGGGGGCATCTCTGGAAACACCATATATTTT. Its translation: CASSLAGGISGNTIYF.

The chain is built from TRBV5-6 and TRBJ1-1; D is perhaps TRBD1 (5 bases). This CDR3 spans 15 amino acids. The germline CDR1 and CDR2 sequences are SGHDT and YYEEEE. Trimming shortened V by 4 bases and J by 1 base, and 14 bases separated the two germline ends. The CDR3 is CASSGGLLPNTEAFF. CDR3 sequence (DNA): TGTGCCAGCAGCGGGGGATTATTGCCGAACACTGAAGCTTTCTTT.

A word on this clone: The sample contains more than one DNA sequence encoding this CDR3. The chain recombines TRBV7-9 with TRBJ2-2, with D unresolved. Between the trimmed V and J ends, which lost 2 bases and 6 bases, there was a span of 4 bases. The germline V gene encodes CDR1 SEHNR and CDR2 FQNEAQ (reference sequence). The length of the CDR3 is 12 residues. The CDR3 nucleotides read TGTGCCAGCAGCTTACTTGCCGGGGAGCTGTTTTTT. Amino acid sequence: CASSLLAGELFF.

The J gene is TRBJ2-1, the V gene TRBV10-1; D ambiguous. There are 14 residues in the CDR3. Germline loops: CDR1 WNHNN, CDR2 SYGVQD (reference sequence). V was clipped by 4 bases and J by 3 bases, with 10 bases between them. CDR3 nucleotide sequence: TGCGCCAGCAGTGTAAAGGGTCTCTACAATGAGCAGTTCTTC. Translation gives CASSVKGLYNEQFF.

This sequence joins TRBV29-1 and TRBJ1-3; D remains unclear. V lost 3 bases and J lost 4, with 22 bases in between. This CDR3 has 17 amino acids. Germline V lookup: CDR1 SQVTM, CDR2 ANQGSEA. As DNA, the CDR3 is TGCAGCGTTGAGCTGGCAGGAGGCCTAAGTTTAGGAAACACCATATATTTT. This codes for CSVELAGGLSLGNTIYF. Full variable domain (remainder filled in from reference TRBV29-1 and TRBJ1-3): SAVISQKPSRDICQRGTSLTIQCQVDSQVTMMFWYRQQPGQSLTLIATANQGSEATYESGFVIDKFPISRPNLTFSTLTVSNMSPEDSSIYLCSVELAGGLSLGNTIYFGEGSWLTVV.

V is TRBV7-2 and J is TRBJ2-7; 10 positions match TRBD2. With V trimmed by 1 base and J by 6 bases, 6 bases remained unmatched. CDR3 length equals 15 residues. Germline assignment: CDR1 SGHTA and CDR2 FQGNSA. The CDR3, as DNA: TGTGCCAGCAGCTTAGATAGCGGGAGGTTCTCCGAGCAGTACTTC. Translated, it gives CASSLDSGRFSEQYF. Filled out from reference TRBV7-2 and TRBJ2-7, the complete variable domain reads GAGVSQSPSNKVTEKGKDVELRCDPISGHTALYWYRQSLGQGLEFLIYFQGNSAPDKSGLPSDRFSAERTGGSVSTLTIQRTQQEDSAVYLCASSLDSGRFSEQYFGPGTRLTVT.

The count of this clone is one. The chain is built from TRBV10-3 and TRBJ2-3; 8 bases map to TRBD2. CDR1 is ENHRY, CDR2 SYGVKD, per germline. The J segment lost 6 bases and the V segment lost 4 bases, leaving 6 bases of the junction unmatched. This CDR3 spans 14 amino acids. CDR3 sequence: CAISVREGQDTQYF. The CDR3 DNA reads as TGTGCCATCAGTGTCCGGGAGGGCCAGGATACGCAGTATTTT.

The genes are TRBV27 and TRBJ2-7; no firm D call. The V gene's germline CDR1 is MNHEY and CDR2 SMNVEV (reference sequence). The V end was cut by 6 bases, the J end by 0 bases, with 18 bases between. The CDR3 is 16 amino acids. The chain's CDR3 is CASSPNLGRSSYEQYF. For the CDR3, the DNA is TGTGCCAGCAGCCCAAATCTAGGCCGGAGCTCCTACGAGCAGTACTTC.

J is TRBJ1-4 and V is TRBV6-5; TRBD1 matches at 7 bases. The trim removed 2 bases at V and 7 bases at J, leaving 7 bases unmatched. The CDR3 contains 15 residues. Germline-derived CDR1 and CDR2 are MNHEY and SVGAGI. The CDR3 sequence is CASSYGTGVTEKLFF. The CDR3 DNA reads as TGTGCCAGCAGTTACGGTACAGGGGTAACTGAAAAACTGTTTTTT.

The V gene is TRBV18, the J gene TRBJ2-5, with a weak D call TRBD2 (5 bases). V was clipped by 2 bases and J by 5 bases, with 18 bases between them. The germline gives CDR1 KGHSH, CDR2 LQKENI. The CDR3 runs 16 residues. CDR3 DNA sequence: TGTGCCAGCTCACCATTGAGGGCCTCGTCCGGTGAGACCCAGTACTTC. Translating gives CASSPLRASSGETQYF.

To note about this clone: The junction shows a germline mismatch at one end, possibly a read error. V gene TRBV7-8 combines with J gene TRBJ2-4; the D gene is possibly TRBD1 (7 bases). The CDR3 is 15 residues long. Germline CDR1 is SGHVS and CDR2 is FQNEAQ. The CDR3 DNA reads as TGTGCCAGCAGCTACGGGACAGCGGGTATGGACCCGATGTTTTTC. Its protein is CASSYGTAGMDPMFF.

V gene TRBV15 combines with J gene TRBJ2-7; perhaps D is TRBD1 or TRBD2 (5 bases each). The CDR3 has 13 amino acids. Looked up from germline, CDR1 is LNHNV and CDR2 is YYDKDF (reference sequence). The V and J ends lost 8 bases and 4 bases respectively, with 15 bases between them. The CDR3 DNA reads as TGTGCCACCTCGGGGACGGACTCTTACGAGCAGTACTTC. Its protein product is CATSGTDSYEQYF. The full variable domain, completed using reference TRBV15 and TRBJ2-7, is DAMVIQNPRYQVTQFGKPVTLSCSQTLNHNVMYWYQQKSSQAPKLLFHYYDKDFNNEADTPDNFQSRRPNTSFCFLDIRSPGLGDTAMYLCATSGTDSYEQYFGPGTRLTVT.